The TCR beta chain under discussion was sequenced for a study of blood T cells in healthy people across ages. A sample-barcoded 5' primer and a J-beta primer mix were used in a second PCR of roughly 6 to 11 cycles. A template-switch adaptor that had 12 random nucleotides put a tag on each cDNA molecule. One entry per CDR3 protein results from TCRdb running MiXCR on the 5' RACE reads. Found here are more than 900,000 distinct CDR3 sequences, 29% of them singletons; the top ten hold roughly 10%. With 5 bases clipped from V and 3 bases from J, the junction kept 10 bases outside the gene matches. Germline V gene sequence: CDR1 SGHTA, CDR2 FQGNSA. The CDR3 spans 17 residues. The data were also submitted as part of a second study, on T cells of mothers and their children.

The chain has TRBV7-2 and TRBJ1-6; 7 bases are a match to TRBD1. This TCR derives from a woman aged 40 to 55 in good health. Sequences were obtained from blood. CDR3 DNA sequence: TGTGCCAGCAGCCCGATCCGGGACAGCCTCTATAATTCACCCCTCCACTTT. This codes for CASSPIRDSLYNSPLHF.